This section outlines one T cell receptor beta chain sequence together with its context. This clone was observed a few times. The antigen it binds to is not known. Per-base qualities were not stored, and no clone one base away is much larger. The collaborating institutions used their own protocols to collect whole blood in K2EDTA tubes. For TCRbeta analysis, collaborators shipped samples in one of three forms: frozen whole blood, isolated PBMCs, or DNA extracted from either of those sample types. This sample was taken from a study of blood T cell repertoires in COVID-19 (dated by TCRdb to 2019 to 2021). Describing the broader study: The collaborator samples originated in the United States, Italy and Spain and spanned the acute and convalescent phases of COVID-19. The samples were drawn from two sources: the first 160 participants of the ongoing ImmuneRACE study, and 1,254 subjects contributed by 6 global collaborators. Nearly every sample came with metadata listing a de-identified subject ID, COVID-19 status, age in years and sex. Where available, HLA class I and class II types were taken from metadata supplied by the sample provider and were not determined by assay-based typing. The repertoires were released in a freely available public database meant as a resource for research on the immune response to SARS-CoV-2. The material from the prospective study consisted of cDNA or gDNA derived from T cells, B-cell-depleted T cells, or PBMCs. Subjects who had been exposed to COVID-19, were actively infected with it, or had recovered from it provided the deeply sampled blood TCRbeta repertoires that made up the dataset. Overall results and qualifications from the work: How much clinical and demographic metadata was included differed by source and by participant, and the metadata was provided uncurated.

The CDR1 and CDR2 encoded by the germline V gene (reference sequence) are LNHDA and SQIVND. Here V drops 3 bases and J drops 5 bases, and the junction holds 7 bases not matched to any gene. The CDR3 starts with the cysteine, ends with the phenylalanine, and has 14 residues. Only the CDR3 portion is preserved as DNA: 42 bases, with reading frame beginning at the first base. TCRbeta CDR3 regions were amplified from genomic DNA using the immunoSEQ Assay, a bias-controlled multiplex PCR. Turning to the authors' computational methods: Nucleated cell counts per sample were estimated from amplification of reference gene primers within the assay. To quantify the absolute abundance of each unique TCRbeta CDR3 rearrangement, sequence reads were collapsed and filtered. Productive Simpson clonality was computed per sample as the square root of Simpson's diversity index over productive rearrangements. The table was pulled from immuneACCESS by TCRdb, which kept in-frame rearrangements only. Such tables lose some clones; where checked, under half of the loss comes from unresolved V genes, and the rest has no known cause. V and J calls and clone size follow that table, whereas D and trimming were derived from the DNA. The sample profile shows around 200,000 clones; about 90% of them were found once. Under 2.5% of the sample is held by the ten biggest clonotypes.

The receptor's source is a man aged 35-49 years with active or convalescent COVID-19. This chain is built from TRBV19 and TRBJ2-7; TRBD2 fits 7 bases in the junction. Sequenced input: peripheral blood. The bases read TGTGCCAGTAGTATCGGAATAGCGGGCCACGAGCAGTACTTC. The resulting protein is CASSIGIAGHEQYF.